Listed below are T cell receptor beta chains from one sample, sequenced in a study of identical twins. MiXCR, applied by TCRdb to the 5' RACE reads, yields one record per CDR3 protein. The data show approximately 600,000 distinct CDR3 sequences, nearly 10% seen once. These data were likewise used in another study, on yellow fever vaccine responses in identical twins.

Sequenced material: PBMCs. Receptors were obtained from a woman aged 18 to 35 in good health. CDR3s include the opening cysteine and the closing phenylalanine or tryptophan. D genes are given only for firm matches. The size field is filled for only some rows; it gives once, few, many or a size class.

. few TRBJ2-7 TRBV7-9 TGTGCCAGCAGCCCTTCCCCGGGGAACGAGCAGTACTTC CASSPSPGNEQYF
. few TRBJ2-5 TRBV28 TGTGCCAGCAGTCCGCCAGGGGCCGGGGGGAAGACCCAGTACTTC CASSPPGAGGKTQYF
. many TRBJ1-4 TRBV28 TGTGCCAGCAGAAATGCCCTAGGGGTTGCCGGTGCTAATGAAAAACTGTTTTTT CASRNALGVAGANEKLFF
. . TRBJ2-2 TRBV19 TGTGCCAGTAGTATGGAGAACACCGGGGAGCTGTTTTTT CASSMENTGELFF
TRBD2 . TRBJ2-1 TRBV11-2 TGTGCCAGCAGCTTAGATCTGTGTCTAGCGGGGGGCCAAACTTCCTACAATGAGCAGTTCTTC CASSLDLCLAGGQTSYNEQFF
TRBD2 many TRBJ2-1 TRBV20-1 TGCAGTGCTAGAGGACTAGCGGGTAGGGGCGCCTACAATGAGCAGTTCTTC CSARGLAGRGAYNEQFF
TRBD1 . TRBJ2-1 TRBV2 TGTGCCTGCAGTTTAGCGGGCAGGGGTCGGGTACAGGGGGCCAATGAGCAGTTCTTC CACSLAGRGRVQGANEQFF
TRBD1 few TRBJ1-6 TRBV27 TGTGCCAGCACTTCCGGACAGGATGATTCACCCCTCCACTTT CASTSGQDDSPLHF
. many TRBJ1-1 TRBV11-2 TGTGCCAGCAGCCAGCAGGCGAACACTGAAGCTTTCTTT CASSQQANTEAFF
. . TRBJ2-1 TRBV7-9 TGTGCCAGCAGCTTATTTGAAGAGAGGAATGAGCAGTTCTTC CASSLFEERNEQFF
TRBD2 few TRBJ2-1 TRBV18 TGTGCCAGCTCACCCCCCGGGACTAGCGGGAGCCATGAGCAGTTCTTC CASSPPGTSGSHEQFF
. few TRBJ2-7 TRBV27 TGTGCCAGCCAATTATTCAGGGATACCTACGAGCAGTACTTC CASQLFRDTYEQYF
TRBD2 few TRBJ2-1 TRBV10-3 TGTGCCACCCCAGATCGGCGGGAGCGGGGCAATGAGCAGTTCTTC CATPDRRERGNEQFF
. many TRBJ1-1 TRBV13 TGTGCCAGCACCATCAGGGTGAACACTGAAGCTTTCTTT CASTIRVNTEAFF
. . TRBJ1-1 TRBV30 TGTGCCTGGAGTGAAGGTCGAGGGAGGACTGAAGCTTTCTTT CAWSEGRGRTEAFF
. many TRBJ2-2 TRBV21-1 TGTGCCAGCAGCAAGGCAAGTCGGAGGAACACCGGGGAGCTGTTTTTT CASSKASRRNTGELFF
. few TRBJ2-7 TRBV29-1 TGCAGCGTCGAACTGGCAATCGGAGGGTACGAGCAGTACTTC CSVELAIGGYEQYF
. few TRBJ1-6 TRBV10-3 TGTGCCATCAGCGAACAGGGCATTTCACCCCTCCACTTT CAISEQGISPLHF
TRBD2 few TRBJ2-7 TRBV7-2 TGTGCCAGCAGCTTTTCGGGACTAGCGGCCTACGAGCAGTACTTC CASSFSGLAAYEQYF
. few TRBJ2-3 TRBV11-3 TGTGCCAGCAGCCCGGGGGGTGGGGGACAAGATACGCAGTATTTT CASSPGGGGQDTQYF
TRBD1 few TRBJ2-7 TRBV12-3/TRBV12-4 TGTGCCAGCAATCCGGGACAGGGGACCTACGAGCAGTACTTC CASNPGQGTYEQYF
TRBD1 few TRBJ1-1 TRBV15 TGTGCCACCAGCAATTACAGGGGGGAGGGCACTGAAGCTTTCTTT CATSNYRGEGTEAFF
TRBD2 many TRBJ2-2 TRBV10-3 TGTGCCATCAGTGTCTCGGGGGCCATGACTAGCGGGGCGAACACCGGGGAGCTGTTTTTT CAISVSGAMTSGANTGELFF
TRBD2 few TRBJ2-3 TRBV5-1 TGCGCCAGCAGCTTGGACGTAGCGGGCCACACAGATACGCAGTATTTT CASSLDVAGHTDTQYF
TRBD1 . TRBJ2-1 TRBV12-3/TRBV12-4 TGTGCCAGCAGCAACATTGGGACAGGGGGCGTATTCAATGAGCAGTTCTTC CASSNIGTGGVFNEQFF